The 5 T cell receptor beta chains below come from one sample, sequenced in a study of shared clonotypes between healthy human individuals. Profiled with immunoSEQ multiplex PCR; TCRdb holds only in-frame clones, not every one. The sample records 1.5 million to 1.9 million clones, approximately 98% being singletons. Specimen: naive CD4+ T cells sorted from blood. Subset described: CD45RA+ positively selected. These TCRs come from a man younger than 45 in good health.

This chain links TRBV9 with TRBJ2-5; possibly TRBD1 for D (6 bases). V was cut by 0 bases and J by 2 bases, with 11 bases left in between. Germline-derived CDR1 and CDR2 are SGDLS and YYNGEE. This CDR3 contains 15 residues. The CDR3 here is CASSVETGSQETQYF. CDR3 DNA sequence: TGTGCCAGCAGCGTAGAAACAGGGAGTCAAGAGACCCAGTACTTC. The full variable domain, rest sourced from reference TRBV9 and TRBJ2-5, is DSGVTQTPKHLITATGQRVTLRCSPRSGDLSVYWYQQSLDQGLQFLIQYYNGEERAKGNILERFSAQQFPDLHSELNLSSLELGDSALYFCASSVETGSQETQYFGPGTRLLVL.

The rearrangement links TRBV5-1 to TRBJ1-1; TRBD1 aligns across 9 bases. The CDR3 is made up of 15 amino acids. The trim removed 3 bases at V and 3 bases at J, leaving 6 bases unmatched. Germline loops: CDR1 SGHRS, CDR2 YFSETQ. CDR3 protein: CASSSGDREDTEAFF. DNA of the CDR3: TGCGCCAGCAGCTCTGGGGACAGGGAGGACACTGAAGCTTTCTTT.

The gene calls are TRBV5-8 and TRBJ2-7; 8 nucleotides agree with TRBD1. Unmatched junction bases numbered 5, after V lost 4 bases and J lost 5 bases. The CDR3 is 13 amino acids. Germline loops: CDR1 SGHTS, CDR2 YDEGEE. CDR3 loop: CASSRTGTHEQYF. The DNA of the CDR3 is TGTGCCAGCAGCCGGACAGGGACCCACGAGCAGTACTTC.

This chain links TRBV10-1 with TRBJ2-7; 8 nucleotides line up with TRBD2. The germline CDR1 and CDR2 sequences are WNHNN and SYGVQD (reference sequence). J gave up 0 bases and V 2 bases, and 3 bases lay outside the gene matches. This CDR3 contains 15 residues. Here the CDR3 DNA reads TGCGCCAGCAGTGAGAGTAGCGGGATCTCCTACGAGCAGTACTTC. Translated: CASSESSGISYEQYF.

Here the CDR3 reads CASSEDFNYGYTF. The CDR3 nucleotides read TGTGCCAGCAGCGAGGATTTTAACTATGGCTACACCTTC. The chain joins TRBV11-2 to TRBJ1-2, with no clear D. There are 13 residues in the CDR3. Germline V gene data show CDR1 as SGHAT and CDR2 as FQNNGV. V was pared by 5 bases and J by 1 base, with 8 bases between.